The 2 T cell receptor beta chains in this list originate from one sample, sequenced in a study of tumor-infiltrating lymphocytes in oesophageal squamous cell carcinoma (dated by TCRdb to the mid-2010s). To prepare the library, PCR was applied. The run used an Illumina HiSeq 2000. Using fastp at Q25 and MiXCR, TCRdb reprocessed the public reads and kept productive beta chains. Each CDR3 protein gets just one entry, which takes the most common genes and DNA from the rows behind it. The sample table shows just under 20,000 distinct CDR3 sequences, and approximately 40% are seen once. The top ten clones comprise around 19% of the sample. The specimen sequenced was esophageal tumor tissue. These receptors were taken from a male donor with esophageal squamous cell carcinoma.

The chain joins TRBV5-3 to TRBJ2-7; D may be TRBD2 (5 bases). TRBV5-3 is an open reading frame, and its role is uncertain. The CDR3 is 15 amino acids. V dropped 8 bases and J dropped 2 bases, with 20 bases sitting between them. Here the CDR3 DNA reads TGTGCCAGCAGCCTGGACTCCTGGGGTCCCTACGAGCAGTACTTC. This translates into CASSLDSWGPYEQYF.

This clonotype showed up just a few times. This likely comes from a read error, as the CDR3 has no conserved phenylalanine or tryptophan at its end. No DNA is shown, since the ends of the CDR3 on it are uncertain; the CDR3 is the one TCRdb lists. The chain recombines TRBV7-2 with TRBJ2-7; the table's D call, TRBD1, has no DNA check behind it. Germline CDR1 is SGHTA and CDR2 is FQGNSA. The CDR3 is made up of 16 amino acids, end residues included. This CDR3 reads CASSPRGESGGYTFGS.